The rows below give T cell receptor beta chains drawn from one sample of a study of beta chain features in type 1 diabetes. Sequencing was performed with immunoSEQ multiplex PCR; in TCRdb, only in-frame clones are kept and a portion is missing. The sample records under 200,000 clones, 10% being singletons. The sequenced sample was central memory CD4+ T cells from blood. These receptors were taken from a man aged 25-40 years with type 1 diabetes. Both conserved end residues are part of each CDR3. Each record gives: CDR3 length, D gene, V gene, clone size, J gene, CDR3 DNA, CDR3 protein. A D gene is named only where the DNA matches it firmly. Clone sizes are given selectively: once, few, many, or a class where the clone is expanded.

18	TRBD1	TRBV28	few	TRBJ2-2	TGTGCCAGCAGTTTGCCGGGACAGGGGTCGTTCGGCACCGGGGAGCTGTTTTTT	CASSLPGQGSFGTGELFF
16	TRBD2	TRBV30	few	TRBJ2-7	TGTGCCTGGATGGGGGGGATGGCAGGGCCATCCTACGAGCAGTACTTC	CAWMGGMAGPSYEQYF
13	-	TRBV7-3	few	TRBJ1-5	TGTGCCAGCAGCGCGGGTCTCAATCAGCCCCAGCATTTT	CASSAGLNQPQHF
13	TRBD2	TRBV2	-	TRBJ2-1	TGTGCCAGAGGACTAGCGGGAGTTAATGAGCAGTTCTTC	CARGLAGVNEQFF
15	TRBD1	TRBV19	-	TRBJ1-2	TGTGCCAGTCAGGGGGCGCGTCGTGTTAACTATGGCTACACCTTC	CASQGARRVNYGYTF
11	-	TRBV20-1	-	TRBJ1-1	TGCAGTGCCGCCATCAGGGTAGGAGCTTTCTTT	CSAAIRVGAFF
12	-	TRBV29-1	-	TRBJ2-5	TGCAGCGTGGGAGGTAGGGGAGAGACCCAGTACTTC	CSVGGRGETQYF
12	-	TRBV18	-	TRBJ2-1	TGTGCCAGCTCATCCAGGAGGGATGAGCAGTTCTTC	CASSSRRDEQFF
14	TRBD2	TRBV30	few	TRBJ2-1	TGTGCCTGGAGTCGGGGCGGGAGCAACAATGAGCAGTTCTTC	CAWSRGGSNNEQFF
17	TRBD2	TRBV28	few	TRBJ2-4	TGTGCCAGCAGTCCCTATCGACTAGCGGGAGCCAAAAACATTCAGTACTTC	CASSPYRLAGAKNIQYF
12	-	TRBV28	-	TRBJ2-7	TGTGCCAGCGGACTGCCCCGCTACGAGCAGTACTTC	CASGLPRYEQYF
15	TRBD1	TRBV7-9	few	TRBJ1-2	TGTGCCAGCAGCTTAGGCCCGGGACAGTCTATTGGCTACACCTTC	CASSLGPGQSIGYTF
14	-	TRBV21-1	few	TRBJ2-7	TGTGCCAGCAGCAAAGTGGTACAGTCCTACGAGCAGTACTTC	CASSKVVQSYEQYF
13	TRBD2	TRBV30	-	TRBJ2-3	TGTGCCTGGAGTGTTCTTTCTAGCGGCGCCTTGTATTTT	CAWSVLSSGALYF
15	TRBD1	TRBV6-6	-	TRBJ1-5	TGTGCCAGCAGTCGACAGACAGGGGTCAATCAGCCCCAGCATTTT	CASSRQTGVNQPQHF
13	TRBD1	TRBV28	-	TRBJ2-7	TGTGCCAGCAGTCAGGGGGCCCGCTCCGAGCAGTACTTC	CASSQGARSEQYF
14	-	TRBV4-3	-	TRBJ1-2	TGCGCCAGCAGCCAAGGTGCAAGGGGCTATGGCTACACCTTC	CASSQGARGYGYTF
17	-	TRBV1	few	TRBJ2-1	TGCACCAGCAGCCAAGATCGGGGGGGGCAGGCCTACAATGAGCAGTTCTTC	CTSSQDRGGQAYNEQFF
14	TRBD1	TRBV5-1	few	TRBJ2-7	TGCGCCAGCAGCATGACAGGGGCTTCCTACGAGCAGTACTTC	CASSMTGASYEQYF
13	-	TRBV7-3	-	TRBJ2-3	TGTGCCAGCAGCTTAAGATTTGCGGATACGCAGTATTTT	CASSLRFADTQYF
12	TRBD1	TRBV19	-	TRBJ1-2	TGTGCCAGTAACAGGGGGCGAGACGGCTACACCTTC	CASNRGRDGYTF
14	-	TRBV29-1	-	TRBJ2-6	TGCAGCGTTCTCGGGGGCTCTGGGGCCAACGTCCTGACTTTC	CSVLGGSGANVLTF
12	-	TRBV7-8	-	TRBJ2-7	TGTGCCAGCAGAGCTAGAGCCGGCGAGCAGTACTTC	CASRARAGEQYF
14	TRBD2	TRBV18	few	TRBJ2-7	TGTGCCAGCTCACCGACTAGCGGGAGGGACGAGCAGTACTTC	CASSPTSGRDEQYF
13	TRBD1	TRBV29-1	-	TRBJ2-7	TGCAGCGTTGAGTTGGACAGGGATTACGAGCAGTACTTC	CSVELDRDYEQYF
14	-	TRBV5-1	-	TRBJ2-5	TGCGCCAGCAGCTTGACGACAGGCCAAGAGACCCAGTACTTC	CASSLTTGQETQYF
13	-	TRBV7-2	-	TRBJ2-5	TGTGCCAGCAGCTTAGCGGGCGTAGGGACCCAGTACTTC	CASSLAGVGTQYF
15	TRBD2	TRBV7-9	few	TRBJ2-1	TGTGCCAGCAGCTTAGCCTCACAGGGGACTAGCGTTGAGTTCTTC	CASSLASQGTSVEFF
15	-	TRBV2	-	TRBJ2-1	TGTGCCAGCAGTGAATTAACGCTAGCGCGGGATGAGCAGTTCTTC	CASSELTLARDEQFF
15	TRBD2	TRBV5-4	few	TRBJ2-1	TGTGCCACCCTCCCAGCGGGAGGATCCTACAATGAGCAGTTCTTC	CATLPAGGSYNEQFF
13	TRBD1	TRBV6-4	few	TRBJ2-1	TGTGCCACCCGACAGGGGGCACACAATGAGCAGTTCTTC	CATRQGAHNEQFF
15	-	TRBV7-3	few	TRBJ2-7	TGTGCCAGCAGCTTACTTGTACAGCTACCCCGGGAGCAGTACTTC	CASSLLVQLPREQYF
13	-	TRBV18	many	TRBJ1-1	TGTGCCAGCTCACCACGGGCAAACACTGAAGCTTTCTTT	CASSPRANTEAFF
14	TRBD2	TRBV6-5	-	TRBJ2-5	TGTGCCAGCAGTTACGGGAGGGCCGCTGAGACCCAGTACTTC	CASSYGRAAETQYF
15	-	TRBV18	-	TRBJ2-1	TGTGCCAGCTCACTTCAGGGTCGAACCTACAATGAGCAGTTCTTC	CASSLQGRTYNEQFF
14	TRBD1	TRBV15	few	TRBJ2-1	TGTGCCACTCAAGACAGGGGGCGTCGGAATGAGCAGTTCTTC	CATQDRGRRNEQFF
13	-	TRBV21-1	-	TRBJ2-7	TGTGCCAGCAGCGGGACAGGTCCATACGAGCAGTACTTC	CASSGTGPYEQYF
14	TRBD1	TRBV28	few	TRBJ2-1	TGTGCCAGCTCCCCCGGGGACAGAGGCGATGAGCAGTTCTTC	CASSPGDRGDEQFF
14	TRBD1	TRBV6-5	few	TRBJ2-7	TGTGCCAGCAGTTACCCGAGGACAGGGGGCCGGCAGTACTTC	CASSYPRTGGRQYF
18	TRBD1	TRBV4-2	-	TRBJ1-1	TGTGCCAGCAGCCAAGCCGGATCCGAGAAGGGGGCGCGCACTGAAGCTTTCTTT	CASSQAGSEKGARTEAFF
13	-	TRBV30	few	TRBJ2-1	TGTGCCTGGAGTCGCAGGGCATCGAATGAGCAGTTCTTC	CAWSRRASNEQFF
14	TRBD1	TRBV6-1	few	TRBJ2-5	TGTGCCAGCAGCGACAGGGCCCGTGGAGAGACCCAGTACTTC	CASSDRARGETQYF
14	TRBD1	TRBV18	-	TRBJ2-7	TGTGCCAGCTCGATAGGACAGGGCGGCTACGAGCAGTACTTC	CASSIGQGGYEQYF
16	-	TRBV2	-	TRBJ2-1	TGTGCCAGCAGTGTCGAGCCGGGACAAGCCGACAATGAGCAGTTCTTC	CASSVEPGQADNEQFF
17	-	TRBV18	few	TRBJ1-1	TGTGCCAGCTCACCACTTACTTCTTCGGGACAGAACACTGAAGCTTTCTTT	CASSPLTSSGQNTEAFF
13	-	TRBV18	-	TRBJ2-7	TGTGCCAGCTCTTGGGACACGGCGGGCGAGCAGTACTTC	CASSWDTAGEQYF
12	-	TRBV7-2	-	TRBJ2-3	TGTGCCAGCAGCTCCGCGCGAGATACGCAGTATTTT	CASSSARDTQYF
14	-	TRBV7-9	few	TRBJ2-5	TGTGCCAGCAGCTTATTCCAGGGGCAAGAGACCCAGTACTTC	CASSLFQGQETQYF